Listed below are T cell receptor beta chains from one sample, sequenced in a study of blood T cell repertoires in COVID-19. The assay was immunoSEQ multiplex PCR, and TCRdb's table has in-frame clones only and misses some. Here the sample spans some 98,000 clones, approximately 86% being singletons. Sequencing input: peripheral blood. Receptors originate from a man in his 70s with active or convalescent COVID-19. Each CDR3 is given without its conserved first and last residue. Some rows have no size entry. The others give once, few or many, or a class for an expanded clone.

cdr3_aa j_call v_call clone_size
ASSFTEYGYT TRBJ1-2 TRBV7-2 .
ASSRLQGNQETQY TRBJ2-5 TRBV27 .
ASSRQRPGH TRBJ1-6 TRBV7-4 .
ASNPGLGTQY TRBJ2-5 TRBV6-5 .
ASSPSRDYGEQF TRBJ2-1 TRBV13 .
ASTSGGATLKQY TRBJ2-7 TRBV7-2 .
ASTPTGLNTEAF TRBJ1-1 TRBV6-6 .
ASSYSDRDHGYT TRBJ1-2 TRBV6-6 .
ASSQVLGGSSPLH TRBJ1-6 TRBV14 .
ASSLDRSRQY TRBJ1-3 TRBV7-9 .
ASSAGTAQGPQH TRBJ1-5 TRBV5-5 .
ASSPRGSGGRNEQF TRBJ2-1 TRBV7-2 .
ATSDGLAGNTQY TRBJ2-3 TRBV24-1 .
ASSSTGAGNTIY TRBJ1-3 TRBV5-5 once
ASSYPKSGYGYT TRBJ1-2 TRBV6-2/TRBV6-3 .
SASGPVIH TRBJ1-6 TRBV20-1 .
ASSPGTRSGELF TRBJ2-2 TRBV7-9 .
SVEGAQGTNEKLF TRBJ1-4 TRBV29-1 .
ASSRWTGGGPRAF TRBJ1-1 TRBV7-2 .
ASSLTGLQPQH TRBJ1-5 TRBV7-9 .
ASSPLRAGGRQF TRBJ2-1 TRBV7-9 many
ASSQDLGLPNTGELF TRBJ2-2 TRBV14 .
ASSQGLIGTTPYEQY TRBJ2-7 TRBV3-1/TRBV3-2 few
ASSETGTDNSPLH TRBJ1-6 TRBV6-1 .
ASRQGASYEQY TRBJ2-7 TRBV11-2 .